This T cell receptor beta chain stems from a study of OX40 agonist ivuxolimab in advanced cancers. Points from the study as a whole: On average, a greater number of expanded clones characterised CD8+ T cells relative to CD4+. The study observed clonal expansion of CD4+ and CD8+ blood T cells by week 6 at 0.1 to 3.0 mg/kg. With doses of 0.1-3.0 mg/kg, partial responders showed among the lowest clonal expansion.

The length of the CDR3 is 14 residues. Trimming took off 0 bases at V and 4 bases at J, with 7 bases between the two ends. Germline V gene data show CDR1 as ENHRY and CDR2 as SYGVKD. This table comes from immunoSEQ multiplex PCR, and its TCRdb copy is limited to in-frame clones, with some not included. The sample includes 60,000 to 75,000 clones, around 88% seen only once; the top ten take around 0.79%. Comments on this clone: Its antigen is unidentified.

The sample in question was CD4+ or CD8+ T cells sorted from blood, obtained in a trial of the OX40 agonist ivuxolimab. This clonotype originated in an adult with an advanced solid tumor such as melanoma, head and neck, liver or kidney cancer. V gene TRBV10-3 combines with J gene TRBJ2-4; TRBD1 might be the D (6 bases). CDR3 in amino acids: CAISESGQKNIQYF. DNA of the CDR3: TGTGCCATCAGTGAGTCAGGACAGAAAAACATTCAGTACTTC.